What follows is one T cell receptor beta chain and its context. What it binds is unknown. The PCR employed 60 Vbeta primers together with 13 Jbeta primers. Libraries were prepared by immunoSEQ multiplex PCR; TCRdb keeps only in-frame clonotypes and omits some of them. The sample consists of about 130,000 clones, about 74% of them appearing once. The data were obtained in a study of cytomegalovirus exposure and HLA in healthy donors. The germline CDR1 and CDR2 sequences are MDHEN and SYDVKM. V lost 2 bases to trimming and J lost 2 bases; unmatched junction nucleotides: 8. The CDR3 contains 16 residues. Findings and caveats of the study: Presence/absence analyses took donor sequencing depth as roughly uniform. Later on, analysis showed that most CMV-associated TCR beta chains appeared to be HLA-restricted. A missense variant in DCLRE1C was later tied to TCR beta V- and J-gene trimming. V segments that were indistinguishable, TRBV6-2 and TRBV6-3 among them, were omitted from analysis.

The specimen sequenced was PBMCs. J is TRBJ2-5 and V is TRBV28, with 7 bases lining up with TRBD2. The TCR was taken from a young man in good health and CMV-seropositive. CDR3 in DNA: TGTGCCAGCAGTTTACGAAACGGGGGGATGCAAGAGACCCAGTACTTC. Protein product: CASSLRNGGMQETQYF.